This section outlines one TCR beta chain sequence together with its context. The specificity of this receptor is unknown. It has no much larger one-base neighbor in the sample; base qualities were not kept. V loses 3 bases, J loses 7 bases, and the germline ends lie 17 bases apart. The germline V gene encodes CDR1 SGHRS and CDR2 YFSETQ. The CDR3 goes from the cysteine to the phenylalanine over 16 residues. Just the 48-base CDR3 DNA is kept, in frame starting at base 1. These data originate in a study of cytomegalovirus exposure and HLA in healthy donors (dated 2017 in TCRdb). The study in broad terms: According to a later analysis, the roughly 120 validation repertoires were produced on the same platform as the 666 repertoires of the first cohort. To predict cytomegalovirus infection status, the study brought together high-throughput TCR immunosequencing, statistical association of individual TCRs with disease status, and machine learning. The aim of the study was to test whether cataloging public T cell receptors could identify signatures of past pathogen exposure. Along with the approximately 700-subject first cohort, a separate validation cohort of 120 different subjects was used. Study-level results and caveats: In a later analysis, TCRs clustered in the first cohort were found to also tend to co-occur in the roughly 120 validation repertoires, with approximately 93% of cluster scores above 0. In vitro tests confirmed that a few of the cytomegalovirus-associated TCR beta chains recognize cytomegalovirus antigens. The authors suggested that the approach could potentially be extended to other disease states and immunological phenotypes. In the study, around 150 TCR beta chains were listed as associated with cytomegalovirus. A later analysis had no HLA typing for the validation cohort, so co-occurrence there was scored across all 130 or so repertoires. While some public TCRs were present in many individuals, most TCR sequences turned up only very rarely across donors. Cytomegalovirus status was reported to be diagnosed by the classifier with high specificity and sensitivity in both the original and validation cohorts.

Receptor amplification or capture employed the immunoSEQ multiplex PCR assay. From the authors' description of their analysis: A statistical classification framework was built for diagnosing cytomegalovirus status from the catalog of TCR beta chain sequences. TCRdb re-hosts the immuneACCESS table, in-frame sequences only. Its copies lack some clones; in the studies checked, an unresolved V gene accounts for under half of them, and the cause for the rest is not known. V and J calls and clone size are copied from that table; D and trimming were computed from the DNA. This sample has 99,000 or so clones in its table, and about 88% of those were observed once. Of the sample, roughly 4% is held by the ten largest clones. Separate from the roughly 630-subject first cohort, the validation cohort of 120 subjects was the group to which the donors belonged.

The chain was built from TRBV5-1 and TRBJ1-6, with the D gene too uncertain to name. The sample taken for sequencing was PBMCs. This TCR came from a woman younger than 35 in good health and CMV-seropositive. CDR3 loop: CASSSTGRSINSPLHF. The DNA sequence is as follows: TGCGCCAGCAGCTCTACGGGTCGTAGCATAAATTCACCCCTCCACTTT.